The clone carrying this T cell receptor (beta chain) was counted ten times or more. The ends were cut back, 0 bases at V and 6 bases at J, with 8 bases in the middle. Germline-derived CDR1 and CDR2 are LNHNV and YYDKDF (reference sequence). The CDR3 is 14 residues long. All patients were untreated before thyroid surgery. With MiXCR, TCRdb reprocessed the PCR reads. The data show around 15,000 clones, roughly a quarter seen once. These data come from a study of metastatic and nonmetastatic thyroid tumors. V gene TRBV15 combines with J gene TRBJ2-2; D gene unclear. The source of this sequence is a female donor with papillary thyroid cancer or a benign thyroid nodule (not recorded which). Some clones in this sample may be carry-over from other donors' samples. The specimen sequenced was tumor tissue. The CDR3 DNA reads TGTGCCACCAGCAGAGATTGGGGATCCGGGGAGCTGTTTTTT. Protein sequence: CATSRDWGSGELFF.